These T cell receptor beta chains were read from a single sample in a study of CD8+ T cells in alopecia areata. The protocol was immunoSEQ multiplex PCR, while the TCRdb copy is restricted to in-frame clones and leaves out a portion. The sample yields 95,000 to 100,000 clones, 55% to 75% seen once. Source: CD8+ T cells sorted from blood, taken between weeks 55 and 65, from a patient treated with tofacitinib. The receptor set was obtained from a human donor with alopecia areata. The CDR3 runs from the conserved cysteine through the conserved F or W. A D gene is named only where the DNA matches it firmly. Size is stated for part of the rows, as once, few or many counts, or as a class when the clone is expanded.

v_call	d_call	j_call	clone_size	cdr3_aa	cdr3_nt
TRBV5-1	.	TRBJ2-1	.	CASTDYNEQFF	TGCGCCAGCACCGATTACAATGAGCAGTTCTTC
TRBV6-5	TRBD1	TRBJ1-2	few	CASNSQGAHNYGYTF	TGTGCCAGCAACTCGCAGGGGGCGCACAACTATGGCTACACCTTC
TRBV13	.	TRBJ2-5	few	CASSLVRADQETQYF	TGTGCCAGCAGCTTAGTCCGGGCGGACCAAGAGACCCAGTACTTC
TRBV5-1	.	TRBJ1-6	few	CASSHQKDNSPLHF	TGCGCCAGCAGCCATCAGAAGGATAATTCACCCCTCCACTTT
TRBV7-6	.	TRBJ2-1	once	CASSLTADYNEQFF	TGTGCCAGCAGCTTGACAGCGGACTACAATGAGCAGTTCTTC
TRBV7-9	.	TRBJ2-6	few	CASSLEGSASGANVLTF	TGTGCCAGCAGCTTAGAGGGGAGCGCCTCTGGGGCCAACGTCCTGACTTTC
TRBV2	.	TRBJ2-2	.	CASTGTGELFF	TGTGCCAGCACAGGGACCGGGGAGCTGTTTTTT
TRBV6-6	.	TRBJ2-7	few	CASSGYEQYF	TGTGCCAGCAGTGGGTACGAGCAGTACTTC
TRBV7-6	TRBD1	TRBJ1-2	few	CASSLGTGGPNGYTF	TGTGCCAGCAGCCTCGGGACAGGGGGCCCGAATGGCTACACCTTC
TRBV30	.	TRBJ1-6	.	CAWNYGSPLHF	TGTGCCTGGAACTATGGGTCACCCCTCCACTTT
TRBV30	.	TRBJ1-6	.	CAWRISGGGSPLHF	TGTGCCTGGCGAATATCTGGGGGAGGGTCACCCCTCCACTTT
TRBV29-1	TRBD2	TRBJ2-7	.	CSVFDWRESYEQYF	TGCAGCGTTTTCGATTGGCGGGAGTCCTACGAGCAGTACTTC
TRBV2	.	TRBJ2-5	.	CASRKGLIQETQYF	TGTGCCAGCAGGAAGGGGCTTATCCAAGAGACCCAGTACTTC
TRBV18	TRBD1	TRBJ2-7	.	CASSPQPARDRGLYEQYF	TGTGCCAGCTCACCACAACCCGCCCGGGACAGGGGGCTCTACGAGCAGTACTTC
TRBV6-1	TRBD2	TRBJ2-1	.	CASGRGGIEQFF	TGTGCCAGCGGGCGGGGGGGCATTGAGCAGTTCTTC
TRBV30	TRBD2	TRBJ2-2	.	CAWRRGDYTGELFF	TGTGCCTGGAGGCGGGGGGACTACACCGGGGAGCTGTTTTTT
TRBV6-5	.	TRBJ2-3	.	CASSTRLYPTDTQYF	TGTGCCAGCAGTACCCGACTATACCCCACAGATACGCAGTATTTT
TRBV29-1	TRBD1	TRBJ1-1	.	CSVLDRMNTEAFF	TGCAGCGTTTTGGACAGGATGAACACTGAAGCTTTCTTT
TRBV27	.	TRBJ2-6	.	CASSLASGANVLTF	TGTGCCAGCAGTTTGGCCTCTGGGGCCAACGTCCTGACTTTC
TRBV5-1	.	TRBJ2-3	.	CASSSSGDTQYF	TGCGCCAGCAGCTCTTCGGGGGATACGCAGTATTTT
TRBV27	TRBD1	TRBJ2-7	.	CASSNRGQGYEQYF	TGTGCCAGCAGCAACCGGGGACAGGGATACGAGCAGTACTTC
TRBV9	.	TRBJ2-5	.	CASSVDGETQYF	TGTGCCAGCAGCGTAGACGGAGAGACCCAGTACTTC
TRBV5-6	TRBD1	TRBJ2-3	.	CASSLASGTGYDTQYF	TGTGCCAGCAGCTTGGCCTCGGGGACAGGGTACGATACGCAGTATTTT
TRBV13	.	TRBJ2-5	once	CASSSTSPETQYF	TGTGCCAGCAGCTCAACTAGCCCTGAGACCCAGTACTTC
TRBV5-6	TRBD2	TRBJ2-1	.	CASSSGLAEYEQFF	TGTGCCAGCAGCTCGGGACTAGCGGAGTATGAGCAGTTCTTC
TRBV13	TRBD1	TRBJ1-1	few	CASSLGTGLTEAFF	TGTGCCAGCAGCTTAGGGACAGGGTTGACTGAAGCTTTCTTT
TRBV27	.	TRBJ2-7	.	CASSSQDTDEQYF	TGTGCCAGCAGTTCACAGGACACCGACGAGCAGTACTTC